This TCR beta chain was recorded in a study of control samples from healthy donors and cancer patients. Germline V gene data show CDR1 as SGHRS and CDR2 as YFSETQ. The J segment lost 5 bases and the V segment lost 2 bases, leaving 4 bases of the junction unmatched. The CDR3 length is 15 residues. Sequencing used immunoSEQ multiplex PCR; TCRdb keeps in-frame clones, though not all of them. Among some 120,000 clones listed, roughly 90% were seen once. This TCR was recovered from a woman between 18 and 30 years old in good health. V usage is TRBV5-1 and J usage is TRBJ2-2, with 9 bases that match TRBD1. The sequencing input was blood. The CDR3 DNA is TGCGCCAGCAGCTTAGACAGGGGGGCAACCGGGGAGCTGTTTTTT. It encodes CASSLDRGATGELFF.